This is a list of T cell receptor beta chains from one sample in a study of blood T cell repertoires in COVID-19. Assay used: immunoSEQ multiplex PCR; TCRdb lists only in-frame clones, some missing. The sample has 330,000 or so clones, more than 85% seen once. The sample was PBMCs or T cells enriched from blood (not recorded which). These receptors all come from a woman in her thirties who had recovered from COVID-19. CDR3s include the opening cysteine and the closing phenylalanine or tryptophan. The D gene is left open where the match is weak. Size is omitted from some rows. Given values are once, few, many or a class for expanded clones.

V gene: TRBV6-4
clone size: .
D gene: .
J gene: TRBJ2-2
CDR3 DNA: TGTGCCAGCAGTGACCTATACGGGGAGCTGTTTTTT
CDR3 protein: CASSDLYGELFF

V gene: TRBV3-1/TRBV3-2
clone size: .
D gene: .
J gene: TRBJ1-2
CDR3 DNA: TGTGCCAGCAGCCAAGCGGACAGTCCTAACTATGGCTACACCTTC
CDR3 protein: CASSQADSPNYGYTF

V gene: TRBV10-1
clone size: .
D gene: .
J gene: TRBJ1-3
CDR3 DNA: TGCGCCACCTCCCCTGGAGATGGAAACACCATATATTTT
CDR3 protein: CATSPGDGNTIYF

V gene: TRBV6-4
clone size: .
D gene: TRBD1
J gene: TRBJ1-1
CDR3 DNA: TGTGCCAGCAGTGACTGGTTCGAAAAAGAGGGGGCGAAGTCCATGAACACTGAAGCTTTCTTT
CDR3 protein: CASSDWFEKEGAKSMNTEAFF

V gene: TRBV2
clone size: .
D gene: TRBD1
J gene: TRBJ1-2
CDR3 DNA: TGTGCCACCGTGAGAAAAGACAGGGACCGCTATGGCTACACCTTC
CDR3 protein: CATVRKDRDRYGYTF

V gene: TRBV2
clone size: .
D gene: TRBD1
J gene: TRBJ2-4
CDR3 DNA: TGTGCCAGCAGTGGACAGGGGTTCATTCAGTACTTC
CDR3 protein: CASSGQGFIQYF

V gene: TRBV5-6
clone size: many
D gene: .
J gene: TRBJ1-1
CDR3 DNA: TGTGCCAGCAGCCAGGTTCTATCAGAGACCGCTTTCTTT
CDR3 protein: CASSQVLSETAFF

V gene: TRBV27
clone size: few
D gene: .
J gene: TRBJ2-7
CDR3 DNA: TGTGCCAGCAGTTTCCGGACAGCCCTCTACGAGCAGTACTTC
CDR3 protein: CASSFRTALYEQYF

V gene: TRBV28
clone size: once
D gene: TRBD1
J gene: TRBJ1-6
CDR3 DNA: TGTGCCAGCAGTTTAGGGGTGACAGGGGGCTCACCCCTCCACTTT
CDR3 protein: CASSLGVTGGSPLHF

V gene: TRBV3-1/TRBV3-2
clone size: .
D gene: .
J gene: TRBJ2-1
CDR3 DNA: TGTGCCAGCAGCCTCGGCGGGATGGATGAGCAGTTCTTC
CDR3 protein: CASSLGGMDEQFF

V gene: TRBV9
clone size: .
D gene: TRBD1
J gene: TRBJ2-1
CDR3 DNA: TGTGCCAGCAGCTCGGGACAGGCAATCTACAATGAGCAGTTCTTC
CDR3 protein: CASSSGQAIYNEQFF

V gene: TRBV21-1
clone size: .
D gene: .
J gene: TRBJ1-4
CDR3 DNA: TGTGCCAGCAGCAAAGGTACAGACCTCGCAACTAATGAAAAACTGTTTTTT
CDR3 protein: CASSKGTDLATNEKLFF

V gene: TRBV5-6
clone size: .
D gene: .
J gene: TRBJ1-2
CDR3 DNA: TGTGCCAGCAGCCCGCACGGAGGGGGCTACACCTTC
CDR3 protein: CASSPHGGGYTF

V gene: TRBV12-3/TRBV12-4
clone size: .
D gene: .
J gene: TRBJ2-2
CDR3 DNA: TGTGCCGGGGGGGCCGACACCGGGGAGCTGTTTTTT
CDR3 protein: CAGGADTGELFF

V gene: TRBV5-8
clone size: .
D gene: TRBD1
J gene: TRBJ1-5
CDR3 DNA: TGTGCCAGCAGCGGCGACAGGGTTTGGAGAAATCAGCCCCAGCATTTT
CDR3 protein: CASSGDRVWRNQPQHF

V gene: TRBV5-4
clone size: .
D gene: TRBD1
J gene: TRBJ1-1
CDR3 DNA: TGTGCCAGCAGCCTGGAGGGACAGGGGGGAACTGAAGCTTTCTTT
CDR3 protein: CASSLEGQGGTEAFF

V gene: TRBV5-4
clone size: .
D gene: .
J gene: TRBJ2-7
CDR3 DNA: TGTGCCAGCAGCTTTAGCCCCGTCGTTGCACAACTCCTCTACGAGCAGTACTTC
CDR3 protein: CASSFSPVVAQLLYEQYF

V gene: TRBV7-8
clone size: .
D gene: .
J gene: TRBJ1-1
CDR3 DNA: TGTGCCAGCAGCAGTGGCGGGGGGGGGAACACTGAAGCTTTCTTT
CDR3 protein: CASSSGGGGNTEAFF

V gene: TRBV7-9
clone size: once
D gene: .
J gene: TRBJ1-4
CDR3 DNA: TGTGCCAGCACCCCGGGTGGGGCGCAGGTCAAGGAAAAACTGTTTTTT
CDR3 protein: CASTPGGAQVKEKLFF

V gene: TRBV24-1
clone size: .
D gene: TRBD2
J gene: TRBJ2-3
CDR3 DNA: TGTGCCACCAGTGACTCCCGGGGACTAGCGAGTAGCACAGATACGCAGTATTTT
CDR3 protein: CATSDSRGLASSTDTQYF

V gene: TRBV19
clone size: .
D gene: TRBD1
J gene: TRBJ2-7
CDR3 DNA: TGTGCCAGTAGTCCGCCCCCCTGGACAGGGGCCTACGAGCAGTACTTC
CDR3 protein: CASSPPPWTGAYEQYF

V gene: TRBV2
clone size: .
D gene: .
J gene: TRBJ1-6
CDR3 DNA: TGTGCCAGCAGCCGCCTCCAGGCCAACCTAAATTCACCCCTCCACTTT
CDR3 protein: CASSRLQANLNSPLHF

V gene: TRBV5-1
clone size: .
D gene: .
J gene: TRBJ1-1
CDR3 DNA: TGCGCCAGCAGCCCGATCAGGGGACTAGAGAACACTGAAGCTTTCTTT
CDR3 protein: CASSPIRGLENTEAFF

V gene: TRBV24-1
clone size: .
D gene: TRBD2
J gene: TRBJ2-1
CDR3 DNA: TGTGCCACCTCCGGGACTACATACAATGAGCAGTTCTTC
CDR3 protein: CATSGTTYNEQFF

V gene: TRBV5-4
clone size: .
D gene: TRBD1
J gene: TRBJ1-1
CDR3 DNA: TGTGCCAGCAGCTTGCGCAGGGGGAAAGCTTTCTTT
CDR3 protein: CASSLRRGKAFF

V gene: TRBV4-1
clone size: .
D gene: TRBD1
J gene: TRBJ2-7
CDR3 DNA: TGCGCCAGCAGCCTACGACAGGGGAACGAGCAGTACTTC
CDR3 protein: CASSLRQGNEQYF

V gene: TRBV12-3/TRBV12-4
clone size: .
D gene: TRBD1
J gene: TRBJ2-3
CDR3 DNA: TGTGCCAGCAGTTTGACAGGGGAGGATACGCAGTATTTT
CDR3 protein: CASSLTGEDTQYF

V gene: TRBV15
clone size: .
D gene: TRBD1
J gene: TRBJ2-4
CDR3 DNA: TGTGCCACCAGCGGACCGGGACAGGGAATGTTCAAAAACATTCAGTACTTC
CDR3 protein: CATSGPGQGMFKNIQYF

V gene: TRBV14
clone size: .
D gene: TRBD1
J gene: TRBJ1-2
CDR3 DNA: TGTGCCAGCAGCCAAGTCCGATACAGGGGCCGCAACCTCTATGGCTACACCTTC
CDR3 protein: CASSQVRYRGRNLYGYTF

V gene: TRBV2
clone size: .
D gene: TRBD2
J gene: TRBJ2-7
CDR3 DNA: TGTGCCAGCAGTCGGACTAGCGTGAGCTCCTACGAGCAGTACTTC
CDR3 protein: CASSRTSVSSYEQYF

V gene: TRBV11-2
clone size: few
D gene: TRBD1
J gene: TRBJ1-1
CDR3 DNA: TGTGCCAGCAGCTCCCGAAGGGGGCCGAACACTGAAGCTTTCTTT
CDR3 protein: CASSSRRGPNTEAFF

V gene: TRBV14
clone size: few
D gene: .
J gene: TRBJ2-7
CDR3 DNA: TGTGCCAGCAGCCCCTTCGGCTACGAGCAGTACTTC
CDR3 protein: CASSPFGYEQYF

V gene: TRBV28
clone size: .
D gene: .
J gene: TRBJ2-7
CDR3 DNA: TGTGCCAGCAGTCGTACAGGGATTTCCTACGAGCAGTACTTC
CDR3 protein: CASSRTGISYEQYF

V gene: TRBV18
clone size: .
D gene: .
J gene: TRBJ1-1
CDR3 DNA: TGTGCCAGCTCACTGGAGGGCGGTGGAGCTTTCTTT
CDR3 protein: CASSLEGGGAFF

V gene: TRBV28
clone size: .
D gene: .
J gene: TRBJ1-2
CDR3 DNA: TGTGCCAGCAGTTTAATCAGCTATGGCTACACCTTC
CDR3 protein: CASSLISYGYTF

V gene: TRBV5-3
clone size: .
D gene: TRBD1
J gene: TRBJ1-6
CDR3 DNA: TGTGCCAGAAGCTGGGGACAGGGCAAGTCACCCCTCCACTTT
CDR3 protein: CARSWGQGKSPLHF

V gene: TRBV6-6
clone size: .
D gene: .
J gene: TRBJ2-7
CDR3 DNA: TGTGCCAGCAGCCACAACCTGGAGTCGGGCGAGCAGTACTTC
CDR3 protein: CASSHNLESGEQYF

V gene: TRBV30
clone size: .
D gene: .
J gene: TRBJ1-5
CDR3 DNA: TGTGCCTGGAGCGCCAGGGTAGGGCTCGTCAATCAGCCCCAGCATTTT
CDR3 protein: CAWSARVGLVNQPQHF

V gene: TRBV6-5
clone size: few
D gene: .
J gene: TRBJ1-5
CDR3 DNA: TGTGCCAGCACGGGGGTGAGGATGTATCAGCCCCAGCATTTT
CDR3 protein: CASTGVRMYQPQHF

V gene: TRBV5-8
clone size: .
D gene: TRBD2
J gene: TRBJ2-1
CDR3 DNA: TGTGCCAGCAGCTTGCTAGCGGGGGTCTACAATGAGCAGTTCTTC
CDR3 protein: CASSLLAGVYNEQFF

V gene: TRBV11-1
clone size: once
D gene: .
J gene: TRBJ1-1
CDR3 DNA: TGTGCCAGCAGCTTACGGGTGACGAACACTGAAGCTTTCTTT
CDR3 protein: CASSLRVTNTEAFF

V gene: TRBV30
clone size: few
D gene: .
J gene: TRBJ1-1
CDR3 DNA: TGTGCCTGGAGTGTAGCGGAGAACACTGAAGCTTTCTTT
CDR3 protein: CAWSVAENTEAFF

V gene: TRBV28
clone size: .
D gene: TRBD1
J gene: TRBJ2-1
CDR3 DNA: TGTGCCAGCAGTTCCCCTACCGGGACAGGGGATTACAATGAGCAGTTCTTC
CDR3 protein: CASSSPTGTGDYNEQFF

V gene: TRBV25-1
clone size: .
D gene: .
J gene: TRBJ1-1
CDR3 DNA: TGTGCCAGCAGTTCAGGGGTTTTCACTGAAGCTTTCTTT
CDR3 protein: CASSSGVFTEAFF

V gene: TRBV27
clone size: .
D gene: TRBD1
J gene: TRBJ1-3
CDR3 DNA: TGTGCCAGCAGTTTAACAGGGGTTGGCTCTGGAAACACCATATATTTT
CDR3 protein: CASSLTGVGSGNTIYF

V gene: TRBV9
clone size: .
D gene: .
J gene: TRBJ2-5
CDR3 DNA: TGTGCCAGCAGCCCGGAGGGCCTAGCGCTCGTCGAGACCCAGTACTTC
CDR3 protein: CASSPEGLALVETQYF

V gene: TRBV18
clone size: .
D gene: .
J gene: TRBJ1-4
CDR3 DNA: TGTGCCAGCTCACCACCTGCGCGACTGACTAATGAAAAACTGTTTTTT
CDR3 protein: CASSPPARLTNEKLFF

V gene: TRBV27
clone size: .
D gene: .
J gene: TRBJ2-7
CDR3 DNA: TGTGCCAGCAGCCAGAGTCCCGGGACAATGACCTACGAGCAGTACTTC
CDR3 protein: CASSQSPGTMTYEQYF

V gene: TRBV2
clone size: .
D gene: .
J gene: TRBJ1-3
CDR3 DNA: TGTGCCAGCAGTATACAGGCATTTGGAAACACCATATATTTT
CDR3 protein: CASSIQAFGNTIYF

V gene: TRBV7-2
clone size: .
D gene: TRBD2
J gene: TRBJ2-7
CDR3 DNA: TGTGCCAGCAGCCAGGGACTAGCAGTCGAGCAGTACTTC
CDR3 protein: CASSQGLAVEQYF

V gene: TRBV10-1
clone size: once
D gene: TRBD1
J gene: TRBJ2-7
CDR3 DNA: TGCGCCAGCAGTGAGTCGGGACAGTCCTACGAGCAGTACTTC
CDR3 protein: CASSESGQSYEQYF

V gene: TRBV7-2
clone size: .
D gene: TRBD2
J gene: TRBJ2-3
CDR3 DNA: TGTGCCAGCAGCTTAAGAGTCCCCCCGGGACTAGCGGGAACAGATACGCAGTATTTT
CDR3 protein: CASSLRVPPGLAGTDTQYF

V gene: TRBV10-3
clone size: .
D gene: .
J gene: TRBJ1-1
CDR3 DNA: TGTGCCATCAGTGAGGAGGGCGATGGGACTGAAGCTTTCTTT
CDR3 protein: CAISEEGDGTEAFF

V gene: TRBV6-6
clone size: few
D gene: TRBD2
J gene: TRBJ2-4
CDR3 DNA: TGTGCCAGCAGCTCTCTACTCGATGGTCTGGTAGCGGGGGGACGGAACATTCAGTACTTC
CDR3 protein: CASSSLLDGLVAGGRNIQYF